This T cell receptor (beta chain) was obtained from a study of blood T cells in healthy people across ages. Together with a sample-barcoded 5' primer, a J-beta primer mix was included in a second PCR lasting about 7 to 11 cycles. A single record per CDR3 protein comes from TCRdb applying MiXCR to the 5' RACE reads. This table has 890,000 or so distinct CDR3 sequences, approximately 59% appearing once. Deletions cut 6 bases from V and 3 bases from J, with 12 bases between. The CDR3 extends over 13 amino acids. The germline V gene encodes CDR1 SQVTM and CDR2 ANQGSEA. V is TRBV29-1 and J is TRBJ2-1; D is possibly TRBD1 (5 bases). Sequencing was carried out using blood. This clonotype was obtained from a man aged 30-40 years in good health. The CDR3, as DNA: TGCAGCGTGACAGTGTCTAACTACAATGAGCAGTTCTTC. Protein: CSVTVSNYNEQFF.